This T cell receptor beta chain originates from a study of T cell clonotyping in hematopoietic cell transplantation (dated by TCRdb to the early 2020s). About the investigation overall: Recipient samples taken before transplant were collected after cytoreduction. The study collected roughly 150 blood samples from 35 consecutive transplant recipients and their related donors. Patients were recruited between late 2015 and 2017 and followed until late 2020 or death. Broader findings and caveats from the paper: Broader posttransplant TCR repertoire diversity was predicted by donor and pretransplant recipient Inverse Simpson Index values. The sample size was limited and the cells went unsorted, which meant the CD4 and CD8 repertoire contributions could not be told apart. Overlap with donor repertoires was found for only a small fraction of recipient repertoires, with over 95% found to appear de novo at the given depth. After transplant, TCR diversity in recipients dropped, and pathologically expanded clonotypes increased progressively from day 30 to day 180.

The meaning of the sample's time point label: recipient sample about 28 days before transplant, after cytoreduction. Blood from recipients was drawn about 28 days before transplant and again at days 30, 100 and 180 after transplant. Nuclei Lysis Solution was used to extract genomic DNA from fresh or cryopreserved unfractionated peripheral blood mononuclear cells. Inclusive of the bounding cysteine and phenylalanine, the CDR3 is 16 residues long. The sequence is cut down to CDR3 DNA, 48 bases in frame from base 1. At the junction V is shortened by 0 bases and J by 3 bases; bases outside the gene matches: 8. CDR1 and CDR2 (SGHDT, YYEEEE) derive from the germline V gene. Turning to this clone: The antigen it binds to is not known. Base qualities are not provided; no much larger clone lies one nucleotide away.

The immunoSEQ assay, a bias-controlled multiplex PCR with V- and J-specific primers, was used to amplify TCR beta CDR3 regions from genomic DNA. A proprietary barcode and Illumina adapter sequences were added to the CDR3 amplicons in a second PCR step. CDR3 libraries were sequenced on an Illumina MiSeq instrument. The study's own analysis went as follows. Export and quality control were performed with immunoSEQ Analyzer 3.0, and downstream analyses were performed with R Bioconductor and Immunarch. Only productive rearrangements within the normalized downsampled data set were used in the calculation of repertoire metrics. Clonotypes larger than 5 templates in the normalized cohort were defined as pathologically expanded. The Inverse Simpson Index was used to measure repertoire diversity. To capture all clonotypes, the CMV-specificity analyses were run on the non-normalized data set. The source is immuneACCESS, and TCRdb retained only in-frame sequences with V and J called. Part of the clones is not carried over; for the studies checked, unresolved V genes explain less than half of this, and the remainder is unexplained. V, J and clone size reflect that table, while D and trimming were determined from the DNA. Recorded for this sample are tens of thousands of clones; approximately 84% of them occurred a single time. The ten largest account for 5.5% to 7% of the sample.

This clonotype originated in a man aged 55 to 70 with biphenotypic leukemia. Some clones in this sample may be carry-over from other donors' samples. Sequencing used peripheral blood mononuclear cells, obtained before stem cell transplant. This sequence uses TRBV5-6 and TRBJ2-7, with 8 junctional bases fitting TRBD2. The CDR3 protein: CASSLAGGPYYYEQYF. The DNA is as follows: TGTGCCAGCAGCTTGGCGGGAGGGCCATACTACTACGAGCAGTACTTC.